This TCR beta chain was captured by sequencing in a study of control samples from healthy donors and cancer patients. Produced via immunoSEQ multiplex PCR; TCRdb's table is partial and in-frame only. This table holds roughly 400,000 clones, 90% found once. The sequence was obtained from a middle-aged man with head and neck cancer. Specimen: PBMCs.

CDR3 in amino acids: CASSLRQGTANYGYTF. CDR3 nucleotide sequence: TGTGCCAGCAGCTTAAGGCAGGGTACTGCTAACTATGGCTACACCTTC. The chain employs TRBV7-2 and TRBJ1-2, with D perhaps matching TRBD1 (5 bases). V was cut by 2 bases and J by 0 bases, with 13 bases left in between. The length of the CDR3 is 16 residues. Germline V lookup: CDR1 SGHTA, CDR2 FQGNSA.